These T cell receptor beta chains were read from a single sample in a study of blood T cell repertoires in COVID-19. Some clones are missing from TCRdb's copy, which holds only in-frame ones; the method was immunoSEQ multiplex PCR. The sample holds 150,000 to 200,000 clones, 65% to 85% seen once. Sequences were obtained from PBMCs or T cells enriched from blood (not recorded which). These receptors were obtained from an older man who had been exposed to COVID-19. Both conserved end residues are part of each CDR3. D genes are given only for firm matches. Where a row states a size, it is once, few, many or the class of an expanded clone; other rows omit it.

V gene	clone size	D gene	J gene	CDR3 DNA	CDR3 protein
TRBV28	NA	TRBD1	TRBJ1-2	TGTGCCAGCCTTTTAAAAGGATGGACAGGCTATGGCTACACCTTC	CASLLKGWTGYGYTF
TRBV30	few	NA	TRBJ2-2	TGTGCCTGGACCAGCCAGACAGGGACTACCGGGGAGCTGTTTTTT	CAWTSQTGTTGELFF
TRBV29-1	once	NA	TRBJ2-7	TGCAGCGTTGAAGACGGCCAGGGTCACTCCTACGAGCAGTACTTC	CSVEDGQGHSYEQYF
TRBV3-1/TRBV3-2	NA	TRBD2	TRBJ2-1	TGTGCCAGCAGCCAAGATCCTCCGGGGACTAGCGGGATTTTGAGCTCCTACAATGAGCAGTTCTTC	CASSQDPPGTSGILSSYNEQFF
TRBV2	NA	TRBD2	TRBJ2-5	TGTGCCACCCCGACCAGAGCGGGGGGGCGGGAGACCCAGTACTTC	CATPTRAGGRETQYF
TRBV6-6	NA	NA	TRBJ2-7	TGTGCCAGCAGTTACGGGGGCGGAGGCTACGAGCAGTACTTC	CASSYGGGGYEQYF
TRBV11-2	NA	NA	TRBJ2-1	TGTGCCAGCAGCTTAAGACTAGATAATGAGCAGTTCTTC	CASSLRLDNEQFF
TRBV9	NA	NA	TRBJ2-7	TGTGCCAGCAGCTTCCTAGGGGGGGCCACGGACGAGCAGTACTTC	CASSFLGGATDEQYF
TRBV27	few	NA	TRBJ1-1	TGTGCCAGGTGTGGAAGGGGAACTGAAGCTTTCTTT	CARCGRGTEAFF
TRBV5-1	NA	NA	TRBJ1-6	TGCGCCAGCCGCCAGGACGGGAATCAACCCCTCCACTTT	CASRQDGNQPLHF
TRBV6-5	once	TRBD1	TRBJ1-6	TGTGCCAGCAGTTCTCGGGACAGGGGGCGGCGATCACCCCTCCACTTT	CASSSRDRGRRSPLHF
TRBV5-5	NA	NA	TRBJ2-1	TGTGCCAGCAGCTTGGCCGTTTGGGAGAGGAATGAGCAGTTCTTC	CASSLAVWERNEQFF
TRBV11-2	NA	NA	TRBJ1-1	TGTGCCAGCAGCTTAGCGGGGGGGATGAACACTGAAGCTTTCTTT	CASSLAGGMNTEAFF
TRBV15	NA	NA	TRBJ1-2	TGTGCCACCAGCACAGGGAGACGGGAGAACAGACGCTACACCTTC	CATSTGRRENRRYTF
TRBV5-1	NA	NA	TRBJ2-7	TGCGCCAGCAGGGTTGATAGCGGACCGTCCTACGAGCAGTACTTC	CASRVDSGPSYEQYF
TRBV6-5	once	NA	TRBJ2-7	TGTGCCACCAGGGGAGTAGCCTACGAGCAGTACTTC	CATRGVAYEQYF
TRBV9	NA	TRBD2	TRBJ2-1	TGTGCCAGCAGCGTAGCCCCGACTAGCGGGGGGTACAATGAGCAGTTCTTC	CASSVAPTSGGYNEQFF
TRBV6-1	few	NA	TRBJ1-5	TGTGCCAGCAGTGAAACAGGGAATAATCAGCCCCAGCATTTT	CASSETGNNQPQHF
TRBV7-2	NA	NA	TRBJ2-2	TGTGCCAGCAGCTTAGGGGCTGACACCGGGGAGCTGTTTTTT	CASSLGADTGELFF
TRBV5-5	once	NA	TRBJ1-4	TGTGCCAGCAGCTTGGTTGTGACAGCAACTAATGAAAAACTGTTTTTT	CASSLVVTATNEKLFF
TRBV4-1	few	NA	TRBJ1-4	TGCGCCAGCAGCCAAGATTACAGACAGGCTGGAGAAAAACTGTTTTTT	CASSQDYRQAGEKLFF
TRBV4-1	NA	NA	TRBJ2-7	TGCGCCAGCAGCCCGAGCGGGCTGAGCTCCTACGAGCAGTACTTC	CASSPSGLSSYEQYF
TRBV2	NA	TRBD1	TRBJ1-3	TGTGCCAGCAGTGGACAGGGCGTCGGAAACACCATATATTTT	CASSGQGVGNTIYF
TRBV2	NA	NA	TRBJ2-7	TGTGCCAGCAGTGAAACGCGATTGCAGTACTTC	CASSETRLQYF
TRBV6-5	once	NA	TRBJ1-1	TGTGCCAGCAGTTCGCAGGGTGCTAAAACTGAAGCTTTCTTT	CASSSQGAKTEAFF
TRBV24-1	NA	TRBD2	TRBJ2-5	TGTGCCACCAGTGATTCCTTACCTGGGACTAGCTGGGAGACCCAGTACTTC	CATSDSLPGTSWETQYF
TRBV5-6	NA	NA	TRBJ1-4	TGTGCCAGCAGCCCGACCGGGACTGGAAAACTGTTTTTT	CASSPTGTGKLFF
TRBV12-3/TRBV12-4	NA	NA	TRBJ2-3	TGTGCCAGCAATCAGCAAGGGGCAGATACGCAGTATTTT	CASNQQGADTQYF
TRBV3-1/TRBV3-2	once	TRBD1	TRBJ2-1	TGTGCCAGCAGCAACGGACAGGGCGGGAATGAGCAGTTCTTC	CASSNGQGGNEQFF
TRBV20-1	NA	NA	TRBJ2-5	TGCAGTGCCCCTGCAGAAGAGACCCAGTACTTC	CSAPAEETQYF
TRBV3-1/TRBV3-2	NA	NA	TRBJ2-7	TGTGCCAGCAGTCTAAAGCCGGGTCCCTCCTACGAGCAGTACTTC	CASSLKPGPSYEQYF
TRBV18	NA	TRBD2	TRBJ2-5	TGTGCCAGCTCACCGTACGGACTAGCGGCCCAAGAGACCCAGTACTTC	CASSPYGLAAQETQYF
TRBV5-1	NA	TRBD2	TRBJ2-5	TGCGCCAGCAGCCCCCGGACTAGCGGGGGGGCCCAGTACTTC	CASSPRTSGGAQYF
TRBV2	few	NA	TRBJ1-5	TGTGCCAGCACCCGGGGGTCGGGTGGCAATCAGCCCCAGCATTTT	CASTRGSGGNQPQHF
TRBV10-3	NA	NA	TRBJ2-7	TGTGCCACCCGGGCAGACAGCCGCTCCTACGAGCAGTACTTC	CATRADSRSYEQYF
TRBV11-2	few	TRBD1	TRBJ1-1	TGTGCCAGCAGCTCGACAGGGTCTGGGACCACTGAAGCTTTCTTT	CASSSTGSGTTEAFF
TRBV4-3	NA	TRBD2	TRBJ2-1	TGCGCCAGCAGCCAAGGGGGAGCGGGGGGACGGGAGCAGTTCTTC	CASSQGGAGGREQFF
TRBV28	NA	NA	TRBJ2-3	TGTGCCAGCAGTTTTGGCGGGACCCGGGCCACAGATACGCAGTATTTT	CASSFGGTRATDTQYF
TRBV27	NA	NA	TRBJ1-1	TGTGCCAGCAGTTTAGAGGGATTGGTGAACACTGAAGCTTTCTTT	CASSLEGLVNTEAFF
TRBV6-5	few	TRBD1	TRBJ2-5	TGTGCCAGCAGTTACGGACAGGGGATGCCCCAAGAGACCCAGTACTTC	CASSYGQGMPQETQYF
TRBV10-3	NA	TRBD1	TRBJ1-3	TGTGCCATCAGCCAAGACAGGGCGGGCACCATATATTTT	CAISQDRAGTIYF
TRBV5-4	NA	TRBD1	TRBJ2-1	TGTGCCAGCAGCCTGTTCGGACAGGGTTCTAGGGATGAGCAGTTCTTC	CASSLFGQGSRDEQFF
TRBV6-2/TRBV6-3	NA	NA	TRBJ2-1	TGTGCCAGCAGTTACTCGATGGGGGCAAGTGAGCAGTTCTTC	CASSYSMGASEQFF
TRBV2	NA	TRBD2	TRBJ2-1	TGTGCCAGCAGTTCGGGACTAGCGGCCTACAATGAGCAGTTCTTC	CASSSGLAAYNEQFF
TRBV5-1	NA	TRBD2	TRBJ2-3	TGCGCCAGCAGCACTGGCGGGCTAGCGGGAGGGCCGGGGACAGATACGCAGTATTTT	CASSTGGLAGGPGTDTQYF